Below, 18 T cell receptor beta chains from the same sample are listed, as sequenced in a study of shared clonotypes between healthy human individuals. The data were produced by immunoSEQ multiplex PCR, yet TCRdb's version contains in-frame clones alone and is incomplete. This sample has approximately 500,000 clones, with about 79% found just once. Sequencing was carried out using PBMCs. These receptors all stem from a woman between 40 and 50 years old in good health. Some clones in this sample may be carry-over from other donors' samples.

The V and J genes are TRBV10-3 and TRBJ2-1; D call uncertain. CDR3 length: 13 amino acids. Germline V gives CDR1 ENHRY, CDR2 SYGVKD. V lost 6 bases and J 5 bases, leaving 11 bases between the germline ends. CDR3 in DNA: TGTGCCATCAGCCTCCGGTCCGACAATGAGCAGTTCTTC. Its protein is CAISLRSDNEQFF.

This clone appeared a single time. The V gene is TRBV25-1, the J gene TRBJ2-3; D is perhaps TRBD1 or TRBD2 (5 bases each). The CDR3 extends over 16 amino acids. V lost 1 base to trimming and J lost 1 base, with 12 bases between them. Germline CDR1 reads MGHDK; CDR2 reads SYGVNS. As DNA, the CDR3 is TGTGCCAGCAGTGAATCTCAGGGAGCCGGCACAGATACGCAGTATTTT. Its protein product is CASSESQGAGTDTQYF.

The chain recombines TRBV29-1 with TRBJ2-1, with TRBD2 matching 10 bases. V gave up 4 bases and J gave up 1 base; unmatched junction bases: 13. CDR1 SQVTM and CDR2 ANQGSEA come from the germline V gene. This CDR3 has 18 amino acids. The CDR3 spells CSVGPSILAGVSYNEQFF. The DNA of the CDR3 is TGCAGCGTTGGCCCCTCTATCCTAGCGGGAGTATCCTACAATGAGCAGTTCTTC.

The chain uses TRBV7-9 and TRBJ2-1; 10 positions agree with TRBD2. The CDR3 length is 16 residues. Per germline, CDR1 SEHNR and CDR2 FQNEAQ (reference sequence). V shed 3 bases, J shed 5 bases, and the junction held 7 bases outside the gene matches. CDR3 loop: CASSLFRLAGNNEQFF. The CDR3 DNA reads as TGTGCCAGCAGCTTGTTCCGACTAGCGGGTAACAATGAGCAGTTCTTC.

A word on this clone: This likely came from a read error, as a far larger clone is one base away. The rearrangement joins TRBV18 to TRBJ1-3; maybe TRBD1 (6 bases). Trimming removed 5 bases at V and 3 bases at J, with 14 bases between. The germline V gene encodes CDR1 KGHSH and CDR2 LQKENI. The CDR3 covers 15 residues. DNA for the CDR3: TGTGCCAGCTCAGACGGGGGGCGGTATGGAAACACCATATATTTT. Translation gives CASSDGGRYGNTIYF.

The chain combines TRBV11-3 with TRBJ2-2, with TRBD1 matching 8 bases. After removal of 3 bases from V and 1 base from J, the junction contained 4 bases not matched to a gene. The CDR3 extends over 16 amino acids. From germline, CDR1 is SGHNT and CDR2 YENEEA. The CDR3 DNA reads as TGTGCCAGCAGCTTGACCGGGACAGGGAACACCGGGGAGCTGTTTTTT. It is translated as CASSLTGTGNTGELFF.

The J gene is TRBJ2-5, the V gene TRBV7-9; D is ambiguous. Judging by the DNA end, TRBJ2-7 fits better; the J call may be wrong. The CDR3 contains 14 residues. The germline CDR1 and CDR2 sequences are SEHNR and FQNEAQ (reference sequence). CDR3 nucleotide sequence: TGTGCCAGCAGCTTAGACGACGCCTCCTACGAGCAGTACTTC. Amino acid sequence: CASSLDDASYEQYF.

CDR3 sequence: CSAPRSYEQYF. Here the CDR3 DNA reads TGCAGTGCTCCACGCTCCTACGAGCAGTACTTC. V gene TRBV20-1 combines with J gene TRBJ2-7; D call uncertain. This CDR3 has 11 residues. Germline assignment: CDR1 DFQATT and CDR2 SNEGSKA (reference sequence). The ends were cut back, 5 bases at V and 0 bases at J, with 5 bases in the middle.

J is TRBJ2-5 and V is TRBV29-1, with TRBD1 identical over 10 bases. The J call may be mistaken, given a closer DNA end match to TRBJ2-7. This CDR3 contains 13 residues. From germline, CDR1 is SQVTM and CDR2 ANQGSEA. The CDR3 spells CSVSMGQGYEQYF. The CDR3 DNA sequence: TGCAGCGTTAGCATGGGACAGGGGTACGAGCAGTACTTC.

The genes are TRBV5-1 and TRBJ2-7; D is possibly TRBD1 (6 bases). Trimming took 1 base from V and 2 from J, leaving 16 bases between them. Germline values: CDR1 SGHRS, CDR2 YFSETQ. The CDR3 consists of 16 residues. This CDR3 is CASSLTIRQEAYEQYF. CDR3 DNA: TGCGCCAGCAGCTTGACTATCCGACAGGAGGCCTACGAGCAGTACTTC.

This clone was counted once. The chain combines TRBV11-2 with TRBJ1-4; D is uncertain. CDR1 SGHAT and CDR2 FQNNGV come from the germline V gene. V was trimmed by 5 bases and J by 6 bases, leaving 13 bases between them. This CDR3 comprises 14 residues. CDR3 in DNA: TGTGCCAGCAGCCGAACGGGGAGAGATGAAAAACTGTTTTTT. This encodes CASSRTGRDEKLFF.

This clone was seen a few times. The genes are TRBV28 and TRBJ1-5; maybe TRBD1 (6 bases). Germline assignment: CDR1 MDHEN and CDR2 SYDVKM. The CDR3 has 15 residues. The V end was cut by 6 bases, the J end by 1 base, with 13 bases between. The CDR3 loop is CASSYTGWSNQPQHF. CDR3 nucleotide sequence: TGTGCCAGCAGCTATACAGGGTGGAGCAATCAGCCCCAGCATTTT.

This chain links TRBV7-2 with TRBJ1-1, with TRBD1 identical over 8 bases. The CDR3 contains 16 residues. V gave up 5 bases and J gave up 0 bases; unmatched junction bases: 8. Germline V lookup: CDR1 SGHTA, CDR2 FQGNSA. CDR3 bases: TGTGCCAGCAGCACCAGGGGGCCGGGGGTGAACACTGAAGCTTTCTTT. It translates to CASSTRGPGVNTEAFF.

A remark on this clone: This likely came from a read error, as a far larger clone is one base away. Within the sample, other DNA sequences also encode this same CDR3. V gene TRBV7-2 combines with J gene TRBJ2-1; D might be TRBD2 (5 bases). CDR3 length equals 12 residues. Germline V CDR1 and CDR2: SGHTA, FQGNSA. The CDR3 loop is CASSPTPGEQFF. CDR3 coding DNA: TGTGCTAGCAGCCCCACCCCGGGGGAGCAGTTCTTC.

The chain employs TRBV5-1 and TRBJ1-4; D not resolved. The CDR3 totals 14 residues. The V gene's germline CDR1 is SGHRS and CDR2 YFSETQ. V lost 0 bases and J lost 4, with 7 bases in between. The CDR3 coding sequence is TGCGCCAGCAGCTTGGGCAGCCATAATGAAAAACTGTTTTTT. The encoded protein is CASSLGSHNEKLFF.

J is TRBJ1-2 and V is TRBV10-3; D unresolved. Trimming left V 0 bases short and J 1 base short, with 9 bases between. The CDR3 has 15 residues. Germline-derived CDR1 and CDR2 are ENHRY and SYGVKD. CDR3 protein: CAISESRGSNYGYTF. As DNA, the CDR3 is TGTGCCATCAGTGAGTCGAGAGGTAGTAACTATGGCTACACCTTC.

This clone appeared a single time. J is TRBJ2-2 and V is TRBV11-2, with 9 bases identical to TRBD2. In germline, CDR1 is SGHAT, CDR2 FQNNGV. With V trimmed by 2 bases and J by 0 bases, 1 base remained unmatched. The CDR3 runs to 16 residues. This CDR3 reads CASSLLAGSNTGELFF. The CDR3 region has the DNA TGTGCCAGCAGCTTACTAGCGGGATCGAACACCGGGGAGCTGTTTTTT. Full variable domain (outside the CDR3, taken from reference TRBV11-2 and TRBJ2-2): EAGVAQSPRYKIIEKRQSVAFWCNPISGHATLYWYQQILGQGPKLLIQFQNNGVVDDSQLPKDRFSAERLKGVDSTLKIQPAKLEDSAVYLCASSLLAGSNTGELFFGEGSRLTVL.

The CDR3 DNA reads TGTGCCAGCAGTGCACTCACTGAGTTTCGGAATCAGCCCCAGCATTTT. Translation: CASSALTEFRNQPQHF. The chain carries TRBV6-1 and TRBJ1-5; D unresolved. The CDR3 has 16 amino acids. V lost 4 bases and J lost 4, with 17 bases in between. CDR1 MNHNS and CDR2 SASEGT come from the germline V gene.